This T cell receptor (beta chain) appears in the sequencing data of a study of cytomegalovirus exposure and HLA in healthy donors. Study-wide findings and caveats: V- and J-gene trimming of TCR beta was linked (in a later analysis) to a missense DCLRE1C variant. Most of the TCR beta V segments (in an earlier analysis) were productive either about 87% or about 30% of the time. Most TCR sequences proved rare, with some public TCRs found in many donors.

This clone has a handful of counts. Its antigen is not known. The study ran its PCR with 60 Vbeta and 13 Jbeta primers. Libraries were prepared by immunoSEQ multiplex PCR; TCRdb keeps only in-frame clonotypes and omits some of them. The sample lists some 120,000 clones; roughly 80% were seen once. The sample comprised PBMCs. The TCR comes from a female donor in good health and CMV-seronegative.

The CDR3 spells CASSEEAGGGQPQHF. In nucleotides, the CDR3 is TGTGCCAGCAGTGAAGAGGCAGGGGGCGGTCAGCCCCAGCATTTT. The V call is TRBV2, the J call TRBJ1-5, with 8 bases fitting TRBD1. The CDR3 totals 15 residues. Germline CDR1 SNHLY, CDR2 FYNNEI. V was pared by 1 base and J by 6 bases, with 5 bases of the junction left unmatched.